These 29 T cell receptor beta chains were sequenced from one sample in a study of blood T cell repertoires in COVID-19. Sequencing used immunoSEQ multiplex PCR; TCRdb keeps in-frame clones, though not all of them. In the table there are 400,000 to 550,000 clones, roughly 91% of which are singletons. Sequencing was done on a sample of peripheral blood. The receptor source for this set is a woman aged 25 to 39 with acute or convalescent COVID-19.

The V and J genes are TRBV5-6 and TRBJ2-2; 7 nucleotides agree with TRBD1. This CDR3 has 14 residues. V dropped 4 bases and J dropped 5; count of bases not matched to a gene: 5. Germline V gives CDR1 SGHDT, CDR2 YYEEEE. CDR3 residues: CASSLGTATGELFF. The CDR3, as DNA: TGTGCCAGCAGCCTAGGGACAGCAACCGGGGAGCTGTTTTTT.

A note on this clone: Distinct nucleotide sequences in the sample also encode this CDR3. CDR3 in DNA: TGTGCCAGCGGGGGCGGGGGGTCCTCTGAGCAGTACTTC. The encoded protein is CASGGGGSSEQYF. The chain uses TRBV3-1 (or the pseudogene TRBV3-2) and TRBJ2-7; 8 bases match TRBD2. The CDR3 has 13 residues. The J segment lost 7 bases and the V segment lost 8 bases, leaving 10 bases of the junction unmatched. Looked up from germline, CDR1 is LGHDT and CDR2 is YNNKEL (reference sequence).

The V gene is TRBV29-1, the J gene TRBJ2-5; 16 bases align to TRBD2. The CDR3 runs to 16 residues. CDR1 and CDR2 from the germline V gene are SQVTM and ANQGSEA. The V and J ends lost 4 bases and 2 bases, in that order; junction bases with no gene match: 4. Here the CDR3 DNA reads TGCAGCGTTGCCCCGGGACTAGCGGGGGGGCAAGAGACCCAGTACTTC. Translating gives CSVAPGLAGGQETQYF.

CDR3 amino acids: CASSQDAGRGGGNTIYF. The CDR3, as DNA: TGCGCCAGCAGCCAAGATGCCGGGCGAGGAGGTGGAAACACCATATATTTT. The chain has TRBV4-1 and TRBJ1-3, with D unclear. Looked up from germline, CDR1 is MGHRA and CDR2 is YSYEKL. Deletions cut 0 bases from V and 3 bases from J, with 15 bases between. The CDR3 is 17 amino acids.

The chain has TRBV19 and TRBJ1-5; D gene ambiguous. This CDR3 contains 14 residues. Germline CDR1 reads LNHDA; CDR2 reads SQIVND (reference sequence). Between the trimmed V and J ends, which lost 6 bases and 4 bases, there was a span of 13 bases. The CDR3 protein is CASSSDIPNQPQHF. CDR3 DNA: TGTGCCAGTAGCTCTGACATCCCAAATCAGCCCCAGCATTTT.

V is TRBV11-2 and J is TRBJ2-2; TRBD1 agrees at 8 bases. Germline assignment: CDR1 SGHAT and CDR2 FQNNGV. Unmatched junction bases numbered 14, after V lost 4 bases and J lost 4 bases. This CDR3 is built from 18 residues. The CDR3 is CASSSRTGRFLRTGELFF. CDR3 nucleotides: TGTGCCAGCAGCTCCAGGACAGGGCGGTTTTTACGCACCGGGGAGCTGTTTTTT. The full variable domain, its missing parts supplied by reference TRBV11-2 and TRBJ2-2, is EAGVAQSPRYKIIEKRQSVAFWCNPISGHATLYWYQQILGQGPKLLIQFQNNGVVDDSQLPKDRFSAERLKGVDSTLKIQPAKLEDSAVYLCASSSRTGRFLRTGELFFGEGSRLTVL.

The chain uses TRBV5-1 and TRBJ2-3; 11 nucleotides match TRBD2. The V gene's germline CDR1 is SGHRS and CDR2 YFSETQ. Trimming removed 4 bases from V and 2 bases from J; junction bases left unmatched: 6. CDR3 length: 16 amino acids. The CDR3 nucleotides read TGCGCCAGCAGCGGACCACTAGCGGGGGACACAGATACGCAGTATTTT. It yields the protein CASSGPLAGDTDTQYF.

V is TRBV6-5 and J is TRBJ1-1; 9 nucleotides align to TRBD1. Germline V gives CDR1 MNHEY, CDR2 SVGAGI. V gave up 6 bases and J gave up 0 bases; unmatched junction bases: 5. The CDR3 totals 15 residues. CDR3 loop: CASRGDRALNTEAFF. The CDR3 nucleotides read TGTGCCAGCAGGGGGGACAGGGCCTTGAACACTGAAGCTTTCTTT.

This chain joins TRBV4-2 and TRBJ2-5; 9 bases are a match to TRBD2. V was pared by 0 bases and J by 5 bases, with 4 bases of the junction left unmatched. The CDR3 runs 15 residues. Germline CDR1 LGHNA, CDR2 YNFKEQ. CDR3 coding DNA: TGTGCCAGCAGCCAAGAATTAGCGGGGGTTGAGACCCAGTACTTC. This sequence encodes CASSQELAGVETQYF.

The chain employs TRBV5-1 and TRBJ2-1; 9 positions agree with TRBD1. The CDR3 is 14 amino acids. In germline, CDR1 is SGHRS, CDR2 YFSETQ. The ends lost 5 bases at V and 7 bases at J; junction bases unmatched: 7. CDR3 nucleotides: TGCGCCAGCAGACCGGGACAGGGATCAAATGAGCAGTTCTTC. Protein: CASRPGQGSNEQFF.

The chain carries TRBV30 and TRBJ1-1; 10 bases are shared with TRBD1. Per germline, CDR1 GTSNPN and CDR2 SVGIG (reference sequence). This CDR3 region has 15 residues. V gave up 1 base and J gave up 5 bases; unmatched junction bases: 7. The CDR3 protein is CAWSAGQGGITEAFF. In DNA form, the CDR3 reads TGTGCCTGGAGTGCAGGACAGGGGGGGATAACTGAAGCTTTCTTT.

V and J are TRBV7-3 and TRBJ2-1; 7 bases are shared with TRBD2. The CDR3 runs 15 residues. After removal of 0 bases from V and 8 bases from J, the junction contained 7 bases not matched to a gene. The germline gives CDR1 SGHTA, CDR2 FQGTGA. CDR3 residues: CASSLTRGAGDEQFF. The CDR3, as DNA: TGTGCCAGCAGCTTAACGCGGGGCGCGGGGGATGAGCAGTTCTTC.

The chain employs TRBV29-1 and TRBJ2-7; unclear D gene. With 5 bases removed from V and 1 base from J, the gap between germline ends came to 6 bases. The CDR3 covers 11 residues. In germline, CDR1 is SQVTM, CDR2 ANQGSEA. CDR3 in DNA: TGCAGCGTTTCCTCTTCCTACGAGCAGTACTTC. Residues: CSVSSSYEQYF.

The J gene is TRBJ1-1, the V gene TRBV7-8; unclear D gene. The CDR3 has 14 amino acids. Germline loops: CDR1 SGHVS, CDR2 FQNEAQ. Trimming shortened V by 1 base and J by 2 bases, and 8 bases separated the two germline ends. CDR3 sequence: CASSLVAKNTEAFF. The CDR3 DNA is TGTGCCAGCAGCTTAGTAGCTAAAAACACTGAAGCTTTCTTT.

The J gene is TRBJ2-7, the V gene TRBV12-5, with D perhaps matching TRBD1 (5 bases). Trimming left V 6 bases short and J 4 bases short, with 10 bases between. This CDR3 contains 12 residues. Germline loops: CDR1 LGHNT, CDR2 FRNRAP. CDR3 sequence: CASGLTEYEQYF. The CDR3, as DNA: TGTGCTAGTGGCTTGACAGAATACGAGCAGTACTTC.

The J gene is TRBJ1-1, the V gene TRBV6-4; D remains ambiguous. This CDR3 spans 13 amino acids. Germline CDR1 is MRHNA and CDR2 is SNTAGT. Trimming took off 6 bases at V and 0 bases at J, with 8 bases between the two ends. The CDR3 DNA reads TGTGCCAGCAGCCTATTTGTGAACACTGAAGCTTTCTTT. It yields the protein CASSLFVNTEAFF.

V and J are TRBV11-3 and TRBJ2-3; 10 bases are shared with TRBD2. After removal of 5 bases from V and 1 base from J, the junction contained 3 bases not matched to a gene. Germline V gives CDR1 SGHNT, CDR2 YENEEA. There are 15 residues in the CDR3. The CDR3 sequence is CASSIGTSGTDTQYF. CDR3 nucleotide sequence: TGTGCCAGCAGCATAGGGACTAGCGGCACAGATACGCAGTATTTT.

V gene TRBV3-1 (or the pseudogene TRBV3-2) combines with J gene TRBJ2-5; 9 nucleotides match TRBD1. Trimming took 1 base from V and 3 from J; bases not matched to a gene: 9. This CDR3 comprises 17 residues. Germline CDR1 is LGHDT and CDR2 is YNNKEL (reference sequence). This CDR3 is CASSQARDREVEETQYF. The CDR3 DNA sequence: TGTGCCAGCAGCCAAGCCAGGGACAGGGAGGTAGAAGAGACCCAGTACTTC.

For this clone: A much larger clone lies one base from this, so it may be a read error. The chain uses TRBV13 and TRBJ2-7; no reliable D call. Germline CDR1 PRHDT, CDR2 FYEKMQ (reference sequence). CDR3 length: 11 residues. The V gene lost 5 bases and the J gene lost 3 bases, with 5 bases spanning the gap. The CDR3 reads CASSPVYEQYF. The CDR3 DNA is TGTGCCAGCAGCCCCGTCTACGAGCAGTACTTC. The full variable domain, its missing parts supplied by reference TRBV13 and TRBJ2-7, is AAGVIQSPRHLIKEKRETATLKCYPIPRHDTVYWYQQGPGQDPQFLISFYEKMQSDKGSIPDRFSAQQFSDYHSELNMSSLELGDSALYFCASSPVYEQYFGPGTRLTVT.

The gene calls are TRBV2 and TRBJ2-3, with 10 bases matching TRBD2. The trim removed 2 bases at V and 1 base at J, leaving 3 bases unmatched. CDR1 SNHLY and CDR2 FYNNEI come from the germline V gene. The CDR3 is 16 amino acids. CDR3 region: CASSELAGARTDTQYF. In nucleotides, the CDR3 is TGTGCCAGCAGTGAACTAGCGGGGGCCCGCACAGATACGCAGTATTTT.

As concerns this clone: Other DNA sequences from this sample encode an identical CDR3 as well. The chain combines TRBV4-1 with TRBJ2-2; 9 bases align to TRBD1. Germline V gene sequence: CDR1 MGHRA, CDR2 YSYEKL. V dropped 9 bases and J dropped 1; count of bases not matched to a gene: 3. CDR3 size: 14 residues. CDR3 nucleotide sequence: TGCGCCAGTATGGACAGGGGGAACACCGGGGAGCTGTTTTTT. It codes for CASMDRGNTGELFF.

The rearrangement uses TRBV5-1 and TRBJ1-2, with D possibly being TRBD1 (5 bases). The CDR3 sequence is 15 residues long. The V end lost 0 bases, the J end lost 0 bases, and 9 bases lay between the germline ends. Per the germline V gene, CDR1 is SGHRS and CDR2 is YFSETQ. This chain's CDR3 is CASSLEGHPNYGYTF. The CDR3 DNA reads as TGCGCCAGCAGCTTGGAGGGGCACCCTAACTATGGCTACACCTTC.

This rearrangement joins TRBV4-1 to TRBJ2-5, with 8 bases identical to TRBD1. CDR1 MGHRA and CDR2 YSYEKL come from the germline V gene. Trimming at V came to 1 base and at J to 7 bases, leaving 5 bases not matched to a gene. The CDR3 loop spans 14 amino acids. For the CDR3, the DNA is TGCGCCAGCAGCCAAGTGGAAGGGACAGGGACCCAGTACTTC. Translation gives CASSQVEGTGTQYF.

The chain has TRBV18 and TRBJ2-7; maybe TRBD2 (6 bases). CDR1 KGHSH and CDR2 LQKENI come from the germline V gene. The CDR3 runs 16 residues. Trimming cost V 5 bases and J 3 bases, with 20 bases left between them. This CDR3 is CASSSYKLALLYEQYF. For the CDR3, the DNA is TGTGCCAGCTCATCATACAAACTAGCCCTGCTCTACGAGCAGTACTTC.

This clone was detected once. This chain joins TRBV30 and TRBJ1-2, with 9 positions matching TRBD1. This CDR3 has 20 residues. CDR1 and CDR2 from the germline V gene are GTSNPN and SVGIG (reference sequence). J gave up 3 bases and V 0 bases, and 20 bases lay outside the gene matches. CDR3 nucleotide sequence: TGTGCCTGGAGTGTTTCGATTAGGGACAGGGTGTCGGGAGTGGACTATGGCTACACCTTC. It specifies CAWSVSIRDRVSGVDYGYTF.

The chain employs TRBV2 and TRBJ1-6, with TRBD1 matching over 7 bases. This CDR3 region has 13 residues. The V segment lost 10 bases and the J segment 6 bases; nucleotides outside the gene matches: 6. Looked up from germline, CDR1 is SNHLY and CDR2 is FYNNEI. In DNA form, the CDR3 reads TGTGCCAACAGGGACAGTCTTAATTCACCCCTCCACTTT. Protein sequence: CANRDSLNSPLHF.

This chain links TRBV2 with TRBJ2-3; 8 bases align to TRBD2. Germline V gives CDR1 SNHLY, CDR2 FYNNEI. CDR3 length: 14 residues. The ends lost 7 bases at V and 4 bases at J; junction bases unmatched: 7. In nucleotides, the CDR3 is TGTGCCAGCACTGGGACTAGTGATTCAGATACGCAGTATTTT. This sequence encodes CASTGTSDSDTQYF.

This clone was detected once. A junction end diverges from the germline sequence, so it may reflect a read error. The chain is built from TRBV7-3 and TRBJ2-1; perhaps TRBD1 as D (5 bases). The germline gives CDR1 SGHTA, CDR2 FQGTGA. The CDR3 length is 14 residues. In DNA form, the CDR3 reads TGTGCCAGCAGCTTATGGGGCTCCGACAATGAGCAGTTCTTC. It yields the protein CASSLWGSDNEQFF.

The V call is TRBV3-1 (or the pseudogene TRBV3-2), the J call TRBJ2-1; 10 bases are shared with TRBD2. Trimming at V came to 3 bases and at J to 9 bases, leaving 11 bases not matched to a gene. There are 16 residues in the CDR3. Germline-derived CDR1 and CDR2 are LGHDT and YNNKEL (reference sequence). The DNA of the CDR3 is TGTGCCAGCAGCCATCCTAGAGCGGGGGGGAGTACTGAGCAGTTCTTC. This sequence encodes CASSHPRAGGSTEQFF.